The TCR beta chain under discussion was sequenced for a study of T cells in Graves' hyperthyroidism and ophthalmopathy. Study outcomes and limitations: Ophthalmopathy was predicted by the model a median of approximately 6 months ahead of onset. Researchers found most expanded thyroid clonotypes above 0.001 in blood as well. Using 13 V-J features, a model discriminated ophthalmopathy from stable hyperthyroidism.

Diagnoses used clinical symptoms, serum thyroxine and TRAb, thyroid ultrasound and orbital computed tomography. RNA transcripts served as the template for amplifying TCR beta CDR3 regions. The primer set for the first-round RT-PCR of the TCR CDR3 was HTBI. TCRdb reprocessed the multiplex PCR reads via MiXCR and lists one record per CDR3 protein. The repertoire holds roughly 500,000 distinct CDR3 sequences, with about half as singletons. Germline CDR1 SGDLS, CDR2 YYNGEE. The length of the CDR3 is 13 residues. Trimming stripped 3 bases from V and 4 bases from J, with 8 bases between. For this clonotype: The antigen is unknown.

The TCR sequence derives from an adult woman with Graves' disease, either hyperthyroidism or ophthalmopathy (not recorded which). V is TRBV9 and J is TRBJ1-5; the D gene is possibly TRBD1 (5 bases). Sequenced: peripheral blood or thyroid tissue (not recorded which). The CDR3 region is CASSGQWNQPQHF. CDR3 DNA sequence: TGTGCCAGCAGCGGACAGTGGAATCAGCCCCAGCATTTT.